The 28 T cell receptor beta chains below come from one sample, sequenced in a study of cytomegalovirus exposure and HLA in healthy donors. Use of 60 Vbeta and 13 Jbeta primers characterized the PCR. Assay: immunoSEQ multiplex PCR; the TCRdb copy retains only in-frame clones and omits some. This repertoire includes tens of thousands of clones. Sequences were obtained from PBMCs. The receptors here all came from a female donor in good health and CMV-seropositive.

The CDR3 reads CASSHDTGANVLTF. The CDR3 DNA reads as TGTGCCAGCAGCCATGACACTGGGGCCAACGTCCTGACTTTC. This sequence joins TRBV2 and TRBJ2-6; D not certain. This CDR3 is built from 14 residues. Germline V gene sequence: CDR1 SNHLY, CDR2 FYNNEI. Trimming removed 6 bases from V and 2 bases from J, with 8 bases in between.

The CDR3 is CASSLDSGLEAFF. The CDR3 nucleotides read TGTGCCAGCAGCTTAGATTCAGGACTTGAAGCTTTCTTT. This sequence joins TRBV11-3 and TRBJ1-1; unclear D gene. Germline V CDR1 and CDR2: SGHNT, YENEEA. CDR3 length equals 13 residues. The V gene lost 0 bases and the J gene lost 7 bases, with 9 bases spanning the gap.

The genes are TRBV11-3 and TRBJ1-2; D remains unclear. Trimming removed 3 bases at V and 2 bases at J, with 7 bases between. The germline V gene encodes CDR1 SGHNT and CDR2 YENEEA. The CDR3 covers 13 residues. The CDR3 region is CASSLNTNYGYTF. The DNA of the CDR3 is TGTGCCAGCAGCTTGAACACCAACTATGGCTACACCTTC.

CDR3: CASSQENPVRYGYTF. CDR3 nucleotide sequence: TGCGCCAGCAGCCAAGAGAACCCAGTCCGCTATGGCTACACCTTC. The gene calls are TRBV4-1 and TRBJ1-2; D not resolved. The germline V and J ends were trimmed by 0 bases and 4 bases, with 12 bases remaining between them. Germline assignment: CDR1 MGHRA and CDR2 YSYEKL. The CDR3 spans 15 residues.

The CDR3, as DNA: TGTGCCAGCAGCCCACTCGGGACAGGGGAAGGCTACACCTTC. Protein product: CASSPLGTGEGYTF. The rearrangement joins TRBV9 to TRBJ1-2; 10 bases match TRBD1. Unmatched junction bases numbered 8, after V lost 4 bases and J lost 8 bases. Germline V gives CDR1 SGDLS, CDR2 YYNGEE. This CDR3 spans 14 amino acids.

This chain joins TRBV5-1 and TRBJ2-1; perhaps TRBD2 as D (6 bases). The germline V gene encodes CDR1 SGHRS and CDR2 YFSETQ. The CDR3 is 16 amino acids. V was pared by 0 bases and J by 3 bases, with 13 bases between. In DNA, the CDR3 is TGCGCCAGCAGCTTGGCAGGGACTGTAGTCTACAATGAGCAGTTCTTC. This translates into CASSLAGTVVYNEQFF.

This chain connects TRBV28 to TRBJ1-2; D not resolved. This CDR3 comprises 12 residues. The germline gives CDR1 MDHEN, CDR2 SYDVKM. V shed 2 bases and J shed 5 bases, with 6 bases lying between them. CDR3 nucleotides: TGTGCCAGCAGTTTAGAGGGATATGGCTACACCTTC. It encodes CASSLEGYGYTF.

The chain carries TRBV4-1 and TRBJ2-7, with TRBD1 matching over 9 bases. The V and J ends lost 4 bases and 7 bases, in that order; junction bases with no gene match: 11. The CDR3 has 15 amino acids. Germline V lookup: CDR1 MGHRA, CDR2 YSYEKL. The CDR3 sequence: CASSLSGTGIGEQYF. The CDR3, as DNA: TGCGCCAGCAGCCTGTCCGGGACAGGGATCGGAGAGCAGTACTTC.

V usage is TRBV6-5 and J usage is TRBJ2-2; D is possibly TRBD1 (6 bases). V lost 2 bases and J lost 1, with 11 bases in between. CDR1 and CDR2 from the germline V gene are MNHEY and SVGAGI. The CDR3 is 16 residues long. CDR3 bases: TGTGCCAGCAGTTACCGGAGGACAGTGAACACCGGGGAGCTGTTTTTT. This translates into CASSYRRTVNTGELFF.

The chain couples TRBV5-6 to TRBJ1-1, with 8 bases that match TRBD1. The CDR3 runs 13 residues. Germline CDR1 is SGHDT and CDR2 is YYEEEE. V dropped 7 bases and J dropped 1; count of bases not matched to a gene: 3. CDR3 in DNA: TGTGCCAGCCTCGGGACAGGGAACACTGAAGCTTTCTTT. It yields the protein CASLGTGNTEAFF.

The chain uses TRBV6-5 and TRBJ2-7; D is possibly TRBD1 (7 bases). Germline V lookup: CDR1 MNHEY, CDR2 SVGAGI. V was clipped by 2 bases and J by 4 bases, with 12 bases between them. This CDR3 has 14 amino acids. CDR3 sequence (DNA): TGTGCCAGCAGTTACGGAGGGGGCGGTTACGAGCAGTACTTC. Translated, it gives CASSYGGGGYEQYF.

The chain carries TRBV4-3 and TRBJ1-1; TRBD1 might be the D (5 bases). Per the germline V gene, CDR1 is LGHNA and CDR2 is YSLEER. Trimming left V 4 bases short and J 5 bases short, with 26 bases between. The CDR3 contains 18 residues. The CDR3 coding sequence is TGCGCCAGCAGCCCAGCCGACCAGGGTGCGTCTAAGAGAACTGAAGCTTTCTTT. This sequence encodes CASSPADQGASKRTEAFF.

This rearrangement joins TRBV29-1 to TRBJ2-5; D perhaps matches TRBD1 (5 bases). V dropped 2 bases and J dropped 4 bases, with 11 bases sitting between them. This CDR3 comprises 13 residues. CDR1 is SQVTM, CDR2 ANQGSEA, per germline. The DNA for the CDR3 is TGCAGCGTTGAAAAAGGGGCCGTAGAGACCCAGTACTTC. This translates into CSVEKGAVETQYF.

For this clone: Mismatch with germline at one junction end may stem from a read error. The V gene is TRBV5-1, the J gene TRBJ2-3; TRBD2 matches 12 bases. Germline CDR1 and CDR2: SGHRS and YFSETQ. This CDR3 spans 18 amino acids. The CDR3: CASSLGLAGVASTDKQYF. CDR3 DNA sequence: TGCGCCAGCAGCTTGGGACTAGCGGGGGTAGCTAGCACAGATAAGCAGTATTTT.

The J gene is TRBJ1-4, the V gene TRBV29-1, with 9 bases lining up with TRBD1. CDR1 is SQVTM, CDR2 ANQGSEA, per germline. J was trimmed by 7 bases and V by 1 base; bases with no gene match: 10. This CDR3 has 16 amino acids. The CDR3 reads CSVEVREPTGGEKLFF. The CDR3 region has the DNA TGCAGCGTTGAAGTCCGCGAACCGACAGGGGGTGAAAAACTGTTTTTT.

The gene calls are TRBV7-6 and TRBJ1-4; 7 nucleotides align to TRBD1. The CDR3 is 16 residues long. Germline-derived CDR1 and CDR2 are SGHVS and FNYEAQ. V lost 1 base and J lost 5; bases outside the gene matches: 7. The CDR3 spells CASSLGFAGGNEKLFF. The CDR3 DNA reads TGTGCCAGCAGCTTAGGATTTGCAGGGGGAAATGAAAAACTGTTTTTT.

The rearrangement links TRBV10-3 to TRBJ2-7; 13 nucleotides align to TRBD2. Germline lookup yields CDR1 ENHRY and CDR2 SYGVKD. V shed 10 bases, J shed 2 bases, and the junction held 5 bases outside the gene matches. The CDR3 consists of 14 residues. The DNA of the CDR3 is TGTGCCAGCAAAACTAGCGGGGGGGCCTACGAGCAGTACTTC. Translation gives CASKTSGGAYEQYF.

This chain links TRBV6-5 with TRBJ1-5; possibly TRBD1 for D (6 bases). V lost 6 bases and J lost 7, with 19 bases in between. This CDR3 is built from 15 residues. CDR1 and CDR2 from the germline V gene are MNHEY and SVGAGI. CDR3 nucleotide sequence: TGTGCCAGCAGACTGAGGATTGGGGGCCACCAGCCCCAGCATTTT. As protein: CASRLRIGGHQPQHF.

As regards this clone: The junction does not match germline at one end; this may be a read error. The V gene is TRBV27, the J gene TRBJ2-1, with D maybe TRBD2 (6 bases). Germline V lookup: CDR1 MNHEY, CDR2 SMNVEV (reference sequence). This CDR3 region has 15 residues. The CDR3 DNA follows: TGTGCCAGCAGGAGACTAGGTAGCTCCGACAATGAGCAGTTCTTC. Its protein is CASRRLGSSDNEQFF.

This sequence joins TRBV7-9 and TRBJ2-1; D ambiguous. The germline CDR1 and CDR2 sequences are SEHNR and FQNEAQ (reference sequence). Trimming shortened V by 1 base and J by 12 bases, and 10 bases separated the two germline ends. This CDR3 region has 12 residues. CDR3 region: CASSLEIRGQFF. For the CDR3, the DNA is TGTGCCAGCAGCTTAGAGATCCGAGGGCAGTTCTTC.

The rearrangement joins TRBV9 to TRBJ2-3; 10 nucleotides match TRBD1. J was trimmed by 4 bases and V by 0 bases; bases with no gene match: 5. The CDR3 length is 16 residues. CDR1 SGDLS and CDR2 YYNGEE come from the germline V gene. DNA for the CDR3: TGTGCCAGCAGCGTAGAGGTTGGGACAGGGGCAGATACGCAGTATTTT. It is translated as CASSVEVGTGADTQYF.

The CDR3 coding sequence is TGTGCCAGCAGCTTTGAGGGACTAGCGGTTGAGACCCAGTACTTC. Protein product: CASSFEGLAVETQYF. The chain links TRBV7-2 to TRBJ2-5; 11 nucleotides agree with TRBD2. Germline V gene lookup returns CDR1 SGHTA and CDR2 FQGNSA. Trimming at V came to 3 bases and at J to 5 bases, leaving 5 bases not matched to a gene. The CDR3 has 15 amino acids.

The chain links TRBV6-5 to TRBJ2-2; TRBD1 matches 9 bases. This CDR3 contains 14 residues. The V and J ends lost 5 bases and 6 bases, in that order; junction bases with no gene match: 4. Germline CDR1 is MNHEY and CDR2 is SVGAGI. The CDR3 region is CASSDRGIAGELFF. The CDR3 DNA is TGTGCCAGCAGTGACAGGGGGATCGCCGGGGAGCTGTTTTTT.

This sequence joins TRBV6-6 and TRBJ1-3; D perhaps matches TRBD1 (6 bases). The CDR3 loop spans 14 amino acids. The germline V gene encodes CDR1 MNHNY and CDR2 SVGAGI (reference sequence). The germline V and J ends were trimmed by 7 bases and 2 bases, with 12 bases remaining between them. As DNA, the CDR3 is TGTGCCAGCACGCAACAGGGAGCTGGAAACACCATATATTTT. The encoded protein is CASTQQGAGNTIYF.

This chain connects TRBV27 to TRBJ2-7; 8 bases map to TRBD1. The CDR3 is 14 amino acids. Germline V gene lookup returns CDR1 MNHEY and CDR2 SMNVEV (reference sequence). Germline trimming cut 3 bases from V and 3 bases from J; bases unmatched to any gene: 4. This CDR3 is CASSLVGQDYEQYF. In nucleotides, the CDR3 is TGTGCCAGCAGTTTGGTGGGACAGGACTACGAGCAGTACTTC.

The chain links TRBV29-1 to TRBJ1-1; D is possibly TRBD1 (6 bases). V lost 3 bases to trimming and J lost 3 bases, with 14 bases between them. Germline lookup yields CDR1 SQVTM and CDR2 ANQGSEA. CDR3 length: 14 amino acids. This CDR3 is CSVDDDRLYTEAFF. CDR3 in DNA: TGCAGCGTTGACGACGACAGGCTGTACACTGAAGCTTTCTTT.

The rearrangement joins TRBV27 to TRBJ2-2; 7 bases map to TRBD2. The CDR3 totals 17 residues. Germline values: CDR1 MNHEY, CDR2 SMNVEV (reference sequence). V lost 1 base to trimming and J lost 7 bases; unmatched junction nucleotides: 12. Here the CDR3 reads CASSLFRGSRRDGELFF. CDR3 bases: TGTGCCAGCAGTTTATTCCGCGGGAGTCGAAGGGACGGGGAGCTGTTTTTT.

The V gene is TRBV7-6, the J gene TRBJ1-3; 7 bases map to TRBD1. Germline lookup yields CDR1 SGHVS and CDR2 FNYEAQ. The CDR3 loop spans 17 amino acids. Trimming took 5 bases from V and 3 from J; bases not matched to a gene: 13. CDR3 loop: CASSPIPHRGGGNTIYF. The CDR3 DNA follows: TGTGCCAGCAGCCCCATCCCCCACAGGGGCGGTGGAAACACCATATATTTT.